The source of this T cell receptor beta chain is a study of blood T cell repertoires in COVID-19. Germline assignment: CDR1 SGHTA and CDR2 FQGTGA. The CDR3 extends over 15 amino acids. V shed 5 bases and J 2 bases; nucleotides not matched to a gene: 7. Libraries were prepared by immunoSEQ multiplex PCR; TCRdb keeps only in-frame clonotypes and omits some of them. Of some 150,000 clones in the sample, 88% are singletons; the top ten hold around 1.3%. This receptor was obtained from a woman aged 30 to 39 with acute COVID-19. This chain connects TRBV7-3 to TRBJ2-3, with 7 positions matching TRBD2. The source material was PBMCs or T cells enriched from blood (not recorded which). CDR3 nucleotides: TGTGCCAGCAGCCGAGGTAGCGGGTCCACAGATACGCAGTATTTT. Its translation: CASSRGSGSTDTQYF.